This TCR beta chain was sequenced during a study of long-term antiretroviral therapy in people with HIV. Overall study context: When the earliest samples were collected, ART was typically delayed until CD4 counts fell.

As to this clone: The antigen remains unidentified.

Trimming cost V 4 bases and J 8 bases; bases outside gene matches: 6. The CDR3 consists of 14 residues. From germline, CDR1 is SNHLY and CDR2 FYNNEI. Overall study findings and caveats: Diversity measured after ART increased yet remained under transplant donor controls.

The run of the v3.0 immunoSEQ assay was at survey level. Produced via immunoSEQ multiplex PCR; TCRdb's table is partial and in-frame only. The sample consists of about 29,000 clones, 93% of them appearing once. DNA was extracted from roughly 1-10 million thawed cryopreserved PBMC. This sequence joins TRBV2 and TRBJ1-4; 8 positions agree with TRBD1. The origin of this receptor is a man aged 40-49 years with HIV. Specimen: unsorted PBMCs, collected 6.2 years after starting antiretroviral therapy. In nucleotides, the CDR3 is TGTGCCAGCAGTGTCCAGGGGGCGAACGAAAAACTGTTTTTT. Its protein product is CASSVQGANEKLFF.